This passage covers 24 T cell receptor beta chains from one sample sequenced in a study of T cells after yellow fever vaccination. TCRdb analysed the 5' RACE reads with MiXCR anew, one entry per CDR3 protein. The sample holds under 300,000 distinct CDR3 sequences; about 7% are singletons and the top ten take about 0.9%. The source material was CD4+ T cells sorted from PBMCs, sampled 15 days after the yellow fever booster vaccination. The receptors here all came from a man under 40 who received the YFV17D yellow fever vaccine.

A few counts support this clonotype. This chain joins TRBV5-4 and TRBJ2-5; 9 bases fit TRBD2. Germline assignment: CDR1 SGHNT and CDR2 YYREEE (reference sequence). V dropped 2 bases and J dropped 4; count of bases not matched to a gene: 9. The length of the CDR3 is 16 residues. This chain's CDR3 is CASSLFSGSKSETQYF. The CDR3 region has the DNA TGTGCCAGCAGCTTATTTAGCGGGAGCAAATCAGAGACCCAGTACTTC.

The count of this clonotype is one. Just one base apart from a much larger clone, this may be a read error. V gene TRBV20-1 combines with J gene TRBJ2-5; no definite D call. The CDR3 is 14 amino acids. Trimming shortened V by 0 bases and J by 5 bases, and 13 bases separated the two germline ends. Per germline, CDR1 DFQATT and CDR2 SNEGSKA (reference sequence). Here the CDR3 reads CSARDPMGRETQYF. The CDR3 nucleotides read TGCAGTGCTAGAGATCCGATGGGCCGGGAGACCCAGTACTTC.

This clonotype has just a few counts. The rearrangement joins TRBV21-1 to TRBJ2-3; TRBD1 was called by the table and not checked on the DNA. TRBV21-1 is a pseudogene locus. The CDR3 length is 15 residues. Here the CDR3 DNA reads TGTGCCAGCAGCAGCATCGGGGGAACCACAGATACGCAGTATTTT. Protein: CASSSIGGTTDTQYF.

This sequence joins TRBV6-1 and TRBJ2-2; D may be TRBD1 or TRBD2 (6 bases each). Germline values: CDR1 MNHNS, CDR2 SASEGT. The CDR3 spans 14 residues. V lost 7 bases, J lost 6 bases, and 15 bases lay in between. The CDR3 sequence is CASIPRGPPGELFF. CDR3 bases: TGTGCCAGCATCCCACGGGGGCCCCCCGGGGAGCTGTTTTTT.

This clonotype has just a few counts. The chain recombines TRBV5-4 with TRBJ2-7, with D possibly being TRBD2 (6 bases). The length of the CDR3 is 16 residues. Germline CDR1 and CDR2: SGHNT and YYREEE (reference sequence). V shed 1 base and J shed 1 base, with 15 bases lying between them. The CDR3 sequence: CASSLSVRERSYEQYF. DNA for the CDR3: TGTGCCAGCAGCTTGAGTGTGCGGGAAAGGTCCTACGAGCAGTACTTC.

V usage is TRBV5-4 and J usage is TRBJ2-5; tentative D call: TRBD2 (5 bases). V lost 4 bases and J lost 5, with 15 bases in between. The length of the CDR3 is 14 residues. Per the germline V gene, CDR1 is SGHNT and CDR2 is YYREEE (reference sequence). CDR3 residues: CASSRDQKVETQYF. The CDR3, as DNA: TGTGCCAGCAGCCGGGATCAAAAGGTGGAGACCCAGTACTTC.

The CDR3 coding sequence is TGCAGTGCTAGCGGGCTAGCTTCCTCCTACGAGCAGTACTTC. Translation gives CSASGLASSYEQYF. V gene TRBV20-1 combines with J gene TRBJ2-7; D perhaps matches TRBD2 (5 bases). V shed 3 bases and J shed 0 bases, with 12 bases lying between them. The CDR3 sequence is 14 residues long. The germline V gene has CDR1 DFQATT and CDR2 SNEGSKA (reference sequence).

In its sample, this clonotype was seen many times. The J gene is TRBJ2-7, the V gene TRBV4-3; no reliable D call. Trimming cost V 1 base and J 3 bases, with 22 bases left between them. Looked up from germline, CDR1 is LGHNA and CDR2 is YSLEER. This CDR3 has 18 amino acids. CDR3: CASSQGVAYSSTLYEQYF. The CDR3 DNA reads as TGCGCCAGCAGCCAAGGAGTTGCCTATAGCAGTACCCTCTACGAGCAGTACTTC.

This chain connects TRBV28 to TRBJ2-1; tentatively, D is TRBD1 or TRBD2 (6 bases each). The CDR3 sequence is 14 residues long. V lost 11 bases to trimming and J lost 6 bases, with 20 bases between them. Germline V gene sequence: CDR1 MDHEN, CDR2 SYDVKM. CDR3 nucleotide sequence: TGTGCCTGCATAGAGGGGGGACCATTCAATGAGCAGTTCTTC. Protein product: CACIEGGPFNEQFF.

The gene calls are TRBV5-1 and TRBJ2-7; 7 positions match TRBD1. The V gene end was trimmed by 4 bases and the J gene end by 0 bases; junction bases not matched to a gene: 4. The CDR3 extends over 14 amino acids. CDR1 SGHRS and CDR2 YFSETQ come from the germline V gene. The CDR3 spells CASSQGTASYEQYF. In nucleotides, the CDR3 is TGCGCCAGCAGCCAGGGGACAGCCTCCTACGAGCAGTACTTC.

The sample holds many counts of this clonotype. This chain joins TRBV20-1 and TRBJ2-2; 8 positions match TRBD2. The CDR3 consists of 15 residues. Germline CDR1 is DFQATT and CDR2 is SNEGSKA (reference sequence). The trim removed 2 bases at V and 9 bases at J, leaving 11 bases unmatched. In DNA, the CDR3 is TGCAGTGCTAGACCCCCCCCGGGAGGGCCAAGGGAGCTGTTTTTT. This sequence encodes CSARPPPGGPRELFF.

V usage is TRBV4-3 and J usage is TRBJ2-1; 7 nucleotides match TRBD2. This CDR3 spans 15 amino acids. Trimming removed 0 bases from V and 7 bases from J; junction bases left unmatched: 6. The germline V gene has CDR1 LGHNA and CDR2 YSLEER. CDR3 sequence reads: CASSQDRTRRNEQFF. DNA of the CDR3: TGCGCCAGCAGCCAAGACAGGACTAGGAGGAATGAGCAGTTCTTC.

The V gene is TRBV7-9, the J gene TRBJ2-1; 13 bases are a match to TRBD2. V gave up 5 bases and J gave up 8 bases; unmatched junction bases: 6. From germline, CDR1 is SEHNR and CDR2 FQNEAQ (reference sequence). This CDR3 comprises 15 residues. CDR3 region: CASSPGTSGIDEQFF. In nucleotides, the CDR3 is TGTGCCAGCAGCCCCGGGACTAGCGGGATCGATGAGCAGTTCTTC.

The chain uses TRBV6-2 or TRBV6-3 and TRBJ2-3, with D tentatively TRBD2 (6 bases). CDR3 size: 14 residues. CDR1 and CDR2 from the germline V gene are MNHEY and SVGEGT. The V end lost 3 bases, the J end lost 2 bases, and 9 bases lay between the germline ends. The CDR3 bases are TGTGCCAGCAGTTATAGCGGACTCACAGATACGCAGTATTTT. Protein product: CASSYSGLTDTQYF.

This clonotype was seen only a few times. The gene calls are TRBV7-8 and TRBJ1-1; unclear D gene. The ends were cut back, 3 bases at V and 3 bases at J, with 8 bases in the middle. The CDR3 is 13 residues long. Per the germline V gene, CDR1 is SGHVS and CDR2 is FQNEAQ. The CDR3 DNA sequence: TGTGCCAGCAGCTTGGACGGGTACACTGAAGCTTTCTTT. Encoded protein: CASSLDGYTEAFF.

The chain combines TRBV18 with TRBJ1-4, with D tentatively TRBD1 (5 bases). Deletions cut 6 bases from V and 1 base from J, with 9 bases between. The CDR3 covers 14 residues. CDR1 KGHSH and CDR2 LQKENI come from the germline V gene. Here the CDR3 DNA reads TGTGCCAGCTCCCCCGGACAAACTAATGAAAAACTGTTTTTT. Protein sequence: CASSPGQTNEKLFF.

Concerning this clonotype: The junction differs from germline at one of its ends, possibly a read error. The rearrangement links TRBV5-1 to TRBJ2-7, with D possibly being TRBD2 (6 bases). The CDR3 loop spans 13 amino acids. Germline V gene lookup returns CDR1 SGHRS and CDR2 YFSETQ. DNA of the CDR3: TGCGCCAGCAGTTTGGGGGGACTCTACGAGCAGTACTTC. This encodes CASSLGGLYEQYF.

This clonotype was found a few times. The rearrangement joins TRBV4-2 to TRBJ1-5, with D perhaps matching TRBD1 (6 bases). CDR1 LGHNA and CDR2 YNFKEQ come from the germline V gene. The CDR3 consists of 18 residues. The ends were cut back, 0 bases at V and 4 bases at J, with 19 bases in the middle. CDR3 bases: TGTGCCAGCAGCCAAGAGGGGGGCCCCGGGGGTAAAAATCAGCCCCAGCATTTT. This gives the protein CASSQEGGPGGKNQPQHF.

Only a few counts were recorded for this clonotype. This chain joins TRBV14 and TRBJ1-3; D is undetermined. This CDR3 region has 13 residues. Per the germline V gene, CDR1 is SGHDN and CDR2 is FVKESK. V was trimmed by 6 bases and J by 2 bases, leaving 8 bases between them. The CDR3 nucleotides read TGTGCCAGCAGTCGCTCAACTGGAAACACCATATATTTT. Amino acid sequence: CASSRSTGNTIYF.

Concerning this clonotype: An end of the junction differs from the germline gene, which may be a read error. The V gene is TRBV9, the J gene TRBJ2-2, with 12 bases aligning to TRBD2. This CDR3 region has 17 residues. The V gene's germline CDR1 is SGDLS and CDR2 YYNGEE. This CDR3 reads CASSVATGLAGTVELFF. Written as DNA, the CDR3 is TGTGCCAGCAGCGTAGCTACGGGACTAGCGGGCACCGTGGAGCTGTTTTTT.

The rearrangement links TRBV5-4 to TRBJ2-7; D perhaps matches TRBD2 (5 bases). Per germline, CDR1 SGHNT and CDR2 YYREEE (reference sequence). The CDR3 runs to 15 residues. V lost 4 bases to trimming and J lost 1 base, with 15 bases between them. CDR3 in amino acids: CASSIGGSGSYEQYF. CDR3 DNA sequence: TGTGCCAGCAGCATTGGCGGCAGCGGTTCCTACGAGCAGTACTTC.

V is TRBV7-2 and J is TRBJ2-7; D not resolved. Germline V gene lookup returns CDR1 SGHTA and CDR2 FQGNSA. Between the trimmed V and J ends, which lost 4 bases and 1 base, there was a span of 8 bases. This CDR3 has 13 amino acids. Here the CDR3 reads CASSYTSSYEQYF. The DNA of the CDR3 is TGTGCCAGCAGCTACACCTCATCCTACGAGCAGTACTTC. Combining the CDR3 with reference TRBV7-2 and TRBJ2-7 gives the whole variable domain GAGVSQSPSNKVTEKGKDVELRCDPISGHTALYWYRQSLGQGLEFLIYFQGNSAPDKSGLPSDRFSAERTGGSVSTLTIQRTQQEDSAVYLCASSYTSSYEQYFGPGTRLTVT.

The gene calls are TRBV20-1 and TRBJ1-1, with D hard to call. The CDR3 extends over 11 amino acids. Per germline, CDR1 DFQATT and CDR2 SNEGSKA (reference sequence). V lost 3 bases and J 3 bases, leaving 5 bases between the germline ends. CDR3 sequence reads: CSASPYTEAFF. CDR3 nucleotide sequence: TGCAGTGCTAGTCCCTACACTGAAGCTTTCTTT.

This clonotype showed up many times. V gene TRBV25-1 combines with J gene TRBJ1-4; TRBD1 matches at 7 bases. CDR1 and CDR2 (germline): MGHDK, SYGVNS. V trimming: 6 bases; J trimming: 7 bases; junction bases outside the gene matches: 5. The CDR3 length is 13 residues. CDR3 residues: CASSAGGVEKLFF. The CDR3 DNA sequence: TGTGCCAGCAGCGCAGGGGGAGTTGAAAAACTGTTTTTT.